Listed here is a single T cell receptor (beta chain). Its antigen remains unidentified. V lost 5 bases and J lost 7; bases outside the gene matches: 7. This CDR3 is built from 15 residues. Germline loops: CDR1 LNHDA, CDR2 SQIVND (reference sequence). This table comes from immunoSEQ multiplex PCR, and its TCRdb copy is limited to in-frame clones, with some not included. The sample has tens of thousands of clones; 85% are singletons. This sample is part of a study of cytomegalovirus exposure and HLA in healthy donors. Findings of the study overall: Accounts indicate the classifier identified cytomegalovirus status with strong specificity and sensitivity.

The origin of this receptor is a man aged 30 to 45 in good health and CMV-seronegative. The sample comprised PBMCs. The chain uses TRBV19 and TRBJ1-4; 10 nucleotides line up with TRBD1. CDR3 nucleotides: TGTGCCAGTAGTCGACAGGGGGCCGGGGGTGAAAAACTGTTTTTT. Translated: CASSRQGAGGEKLFF.